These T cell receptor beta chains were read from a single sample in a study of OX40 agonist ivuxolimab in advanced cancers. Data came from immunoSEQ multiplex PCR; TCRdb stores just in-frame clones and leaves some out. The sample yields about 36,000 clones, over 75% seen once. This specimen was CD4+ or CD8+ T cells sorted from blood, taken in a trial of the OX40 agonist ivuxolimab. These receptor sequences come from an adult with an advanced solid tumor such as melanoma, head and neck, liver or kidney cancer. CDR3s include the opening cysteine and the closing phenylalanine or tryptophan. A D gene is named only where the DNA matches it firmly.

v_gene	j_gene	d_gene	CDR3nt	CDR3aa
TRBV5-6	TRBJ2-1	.	TGTGCCAGCAGCATATCTAGAGAGGAGCAGTTCTTC	CASSISREEQFF
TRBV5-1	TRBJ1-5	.	TGCGCCAGCAGCAGGCAACAGCTTAATGGCAATCAGCCCCAGCATTTT	CASSRQQLNGNQPQHF
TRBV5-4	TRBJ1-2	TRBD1	TGTGCCAGCAGGAACCGGGACAGGGAATTTGGCTACACCTTC	CASRNRDREFGYTF
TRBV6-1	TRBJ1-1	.	TGTGCCAGCCCCGGGGTGGGATTCGATGAAGCTTTCTTT	CASPGVGFDEAFF
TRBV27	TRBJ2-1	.	TGTGCCAGCAGTTTATCCGCAACGGGAAATGAGCAGTTCTTC	CASSLSATGNEQFF
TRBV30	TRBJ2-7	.	TGTGCCTGGAGTGTTAGGGGTAGCGAGCAGTACTTC	CAWSVRGSEQYF
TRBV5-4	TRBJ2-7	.	TGTGCCAGCAGCACCGGGCGGGACCCCTACGAGCAGTACTTC	CASSTGRDPYEQYF
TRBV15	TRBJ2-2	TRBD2	TGTGCCACCAGCAAAACGCGGGAGGGCGGGTCCGGGGAGCTGTTTTTT	CATSKTREGGSGELFF
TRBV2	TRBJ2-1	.	TGTGCCAGCACCGATTGGACTCAAAATGAGCAGTTCTTC	CASTDWTQNEQFF
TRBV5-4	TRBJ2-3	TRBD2	TGTGCCAGCAGCTTTAGCGGGGGGGCCAGAGATACGCAGTATTTT	CASSFSGGARDTQYF
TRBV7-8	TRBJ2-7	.	TGTGCCAGCAGCTTACTCCCAGGGGCGAGCTCCTACGAGCAGTACTTC	CASSLLPGASSYEQYF